This TCR beta chain was captured by sequencing in a study of blood T cell repertoires in COVID-19. The wider study: Acute and convalescent COVID-19 samples came from the United States, Italy and Spain. From T cells, B-cell-depleted T cells, or PBMCs came the material, which was cDNA or gDNA.

In the original analysis: Amplified reference gene primers provided the basis for estimating nucleated cell counts. The table came from immunoSEQ multiplex PCR; TCRdb's copy has only in-frame clones and leaves some out. That table is the source of V, J and clone size, and D and trimming were worked out from the DNA. Seen here are some 110,000 clones, around 86% observed once, and the top ten hold around 4.6%. The CDR3 has 12 amino acids. Trimming took 5 bases from V and 7 from J; bases not matched to a gene: 2. The receptor was isolated from a man in his forties with acute or convalescent COVID-19. This chain uses TRBV12-3 or TRBV12-4 with TRBJ1-3, with 7 bases matching TRBD1. The specimen was peripheral blood. In nucleotides, the CDR3 is TGTGCCAGCAGTCTACAGGGGAACACCATATATTTT. Residues: CASSLQGNTIYF.